The 5 T cell receptor beta chains in this list originate from one sample, sequenced in a study of OX40 agonist ivuxolimab in advanced cancers. Profiling relied on immunoSEQ multiplex PCR, and the TCRdb table lists in-frame clones only, not all of them. The sample contains 20,000 to 25,000 clones, roughly 89% of which appear only once. The sample consisted of CD4+ or CD8+ T cells sorted from blood, taken in a trial of the OX40 agonist ivuxolimab. All receptors come from an adult with an advanced solid tumor such as melanoma, head and neck, liver or kidney cancer.

This rearrangement joins TRBV11-3 to TRBJ2-2; 8 nucleotides line up with TRBD1. This CDR3 spans 15 amino acids. Germline loops: CDR1 SGHNT, CDR2 YENEEA. With V trimmed by 5 bases and J by 4 bases, 6 bases remained unmatched. In DNA form, the CDR3 reads TGTGCCAGCAGCGTCGGACAGGGCCGCACCGGGGAGCTGTTTTTT. It specifies CASSVGQGRTGELFF.

The CDR3 loop reads CSASHTEAFF. CDR3 nucleotide sequence: TGCAGCGCCTCCCACACTGAAGCTTTCTTT. J is TRBJ1-1 and V is TRBV29-1, with D unclear. CDR3 size: 10 residues. Trimming pared 7 bases from V and 3 bases from J, leaving 6 bases between. Germline V CDR1 and CDR2: SQVTM, ANQGSEA.

The rearrangement uses TRBV9 and TRBJ2-5; 8 bases align to TRBD2. Germline V gene sequence: CDR1 SGDLS, CDR2 YYNGEE. This CDR3 has 14 amino acids. V dropped 0 bases and J dropped 8; count of bases not matched to a gene: 6. The CDR3 nucleotides are TGTGCCAGCAGCGTAGGGGAAGGACTAGCCACCCAGTACTTC. This translates into CASSVGEGLATQYF.

This chain joins TRBV4-3 and TRBJ2-1, with D tentatively TRBD1 (5 bases). V was pared by 1 base and J by 7 bases, with 5 bases between. Germline CDR1 reads LGHNA; CDR2 reads YSLEER. The length of the CDR3 is 12 residues. CDR3 in amino acids: CASSQGQNEQFF. The CDR3 nucleotides are TGCGCCAGCAGCCAAGGACAGAATGAGCAGTTCTTC.

This clone was detected a few times. The chain recombines TRBV2 with TRBJ1-5, with D tentatively TRBD1 (6 bases). The length of the CDR3 is 15 residues. The germline V and J ends were trimmed by 4 bases and 3 bases, with 13 bases remaining between them. The germline V gene has CDR1 SNHLY and CDR2 FYNNEI. The CDR3 DNA sequence: TGTGCCAGCAGTGGTCAACAGGGTCCCAATCAGCCCCAGCATTTT. This translates into CASSGQQGPNQPQHF.